Below, 32 T cell receptor beta chains from the same sample are listed, as sequenced in a study of blood T cell repertoires in COVID-19. Assay: immunoSEQ multiplex PCR; the TCRdb copy retains only in-frame clones and omits some. Of about 200,000 clones in the sample, approximately 84% are singletons; the top ten hold 6.5% to 8.5%. The sample was peripheral blood. The receptors were sampled from a human donor with acute or convalescent COVID-19. The donor label of this sample is uncertain.

V usage is TRBV3-1 (or the pseudogene TRBV3-2) and J usage is TRBJ2-2, with a tentative D call TRBD1 (5 bases). Germline V gene sequence: CDR1 LGHDT, CDR2 YNNKEL (reference sequence). Deletions cut 6 bases from V and 1 base from J, with 6 bases between. The CDR3 runs to 13 residues. The CDR3 sequence: CASRQGNTGELFF. The CDR3 region has the DNA TGTGCCAGCAGGCAGGGGAACACCGGGGAGCTGTTTTTT.

This clone was seen more than once but under ten times. V and J are TRBV27 and TRBJ2-3; the match to TRBD1 covers 10 bases. The CDR3 has 15 amino acids. CDR1 is MNHEY and CDR2 is SMNVEV in the germline V gene (reference sequence). The J segment lost 5 bases and the V segment lost 6 bases, leaving 8 bases of the junction unmatched. This CDR3 reads CASRPGTGVGDTQYF. CDR3 DNA sequence: TGTGCCAGCAGGCCCGGGACAGGGGTCGGAGATACGCAGTATTTT.

The chain uses TRBV6-5 and TRBJ1-2, with no clear D. V was pared by 4 bases and J by 6 bases, with 9 bases between. Germline V CDR1 and CDR2: MNHEY, SVGAGI. The CDR3 consists of 12 residues. The CDR3 spells CASSSPGDGYTF. For the CDR3, the DNA is TGTGCCAGCAGTTCCCCGGGAGATGGCTACACCTTC.

The chain employs TRBV6-6 and TRBJ2-1; a weak D match, TRBD2 (6 bases). V was trimmed by 6 bases and J by 7 bases, leaving 13 bases between them. The germline CDR1 and CDR2 sequences are MNHNY and SVGAGI (reference sequence). The CDR3 is 13 amino acids. The CDR3 reads CASRDTSINEQFF. Here the CDR3 DNA reads TGTGCCAGCAGAGATACTAGCATAAATGAGCAGTTCTTC.

J is TRBJ2-3 and V is TRBV7-9; 10 nucleotides line up with TRBD2. With V trimmed by 3 bases and J by 4 bases, 10 bases remained unmatched. The germline V gene has CDR1 SEHNR and CDR2 FQNEAQ (reference sequence). The CDR3 extends over 17 amino acids. CDR3 nucleotides: TGTGCCAGCAGCTTTTCCGGCGGGCTAGCGGGAGCAGATACGCAGTATTTT. It is translated as CASSFSGGLAGADTQYF.

J is TRBJ2-3 and V is TRBV5-4; the match to TRBD2 covers 14 bases. V shed 0 bases, J shed 5 bases, and the junction held 2 bases outside the gene matches. Germline CDR1 and CDR2: SGHNT and YYREEE (reference sequence). The CDR3 has 16 amino acids. The CDR3 loop reads CASSLAGLAGVDTQYF. The CDR3 bases are TGTGCCAGCAGCTTGGCGGGACTAGCGGGGGTAGATACGCAGTATTTT.

V usage is TRBV24-1 and J usage is TRBJ1-1, with D hard to call. Germline values: CDR1 KGHDR, CDR2 SFDVKD. The germline V and J ends were trimmed by 6 bases and 0 bases, with 10 bases remaining between them. This CDR3 spans 14 amino acids. The CDR3 region has the DNA TGTGCCACCAGTTCAGCGGAAATGAACACTGAAGCTTTCTTT. Translated: CATSSAEMNTEAFF.

This clone appeared a single time. The J gene is TRBJ1-2, the V gene TRBV24-1, with no clear D. Germline assignment: CDR1 KGHDR and CDR2 SFDVKD. The CDR3 runs to 14 residues. V shed 5 bases and J shed 4 bases, with 13 bases lying between them. The CDR3 region has the DNA TGTGCCACCAGTGTTGGCCCCGAGGGCTATGGCTACACCTTC. It specifies CATSVGPEGYGYTF.

This clone was counted a single time. A read error may produce the germline difference seen at one junction end. This chain uses TRBV30 with TRBJ1-6; 8 bases agree with TRBD1. The germline gives CDR1 GTSNPN, CDR2 SVGIG (reference sequence). This CDR3 has 12 residues. The chain's CDR3 is CGLDRDNSPLHF. The DNA of the CDR3 is TGCGGACTGGACAGGGATAATTCACCCCTCCACTTT.

The J gene is TRBJ1-1, the V gene TRBV10-3; D call uncertain. This CDR3 is 15 amino acids long. Between the trimmed V and J ends, which lost 0 bases and 2 bases, there was a span of 10 bases. Germline V gene data show CDR1 as ENHRY and CDR2 as SYGVKD. The CDR3 DNA reads TGTGCCATCAGTGAGTCTCTGTCCCTAAACACTGAAGCTTTCTTT. It translates to CAISESLSLNTEAFF.

The CDR3 protein is CASSQTGTGRTDTQYF. In DNA form, the CDR3 reads TGTGCCAGCAGCCAAACCGGGACAGGGCGCACAGATACGCAGTATTTT. The rearrangement uses TRBV3-1 (or the pseudogene TRBV3-2) and TRBJ2-3, with 9 positions matching TRBD1. The CDR3 runs 16 residues. V trimming: 2 bases; J trimming: 1 base; junction bases outside the gene matches: 4. Germline V gene sequence: CDR1 LGHDT, CDR2 YNNKEL (reference sequence).

This rearrangement joins TRBV7-2 to TRBJ1-5; 7 nucleotides agree with TRBD1. CDR1 and CDR2 (germline): SGHTA, FQGNSA. CDR3 length: 14 residues. The ends lost 5 bases at V and 1 base at J; junction bases unmatched: 2. The CDR3 loop is CASSRQGSNQPQHF. The CDR3 DNA is TGTGCCAGCAGCAGACAGGGCAGCAATCAGCCCCAGCATTTT.

The chain carries TRBV3-1 (or the pseudogene TRBV3-2) and TRBJ1-3; unclear D gene. Germline V gives CDR1 LGHDT, CDR2 YNNKEL (reference sequence). The V and J ends lost 4 bases and 0 bases respectively, with 10 bases between them. This CDR3 spans 15 amino acids. The CDR3 nucleotides read TGTGCCAGCAGCCGCCGACATGGCTCTGGAAACACCATATATTTT. Translation: CASSRRHGSGNTIYF.

The CDR3 coding sequence is TGTGCCAGCAGCTCATACCCCGGGACAGCCGAATACCAAGAGACCCAGTACTTC. Translating gives CASSSYPGTAEYQETQYF. V usage is TRBV21-1 and J usage is TRBJ2-5; TRBD1, the D gene given by the table, was not confirmed from the DNA. TRBV21-1 is designated a pseudogene. The length of the CDR3 is 18 residues.

The V call is TRBV6-6, the J call TRBJ1-3; 9 bases map to TRBD1. With 5 bases clipped from V and 4 bases from J, the junction kept 6 bases outside the gene matches. The CDR3 consists of 15 residues. CDR1 MNHNY and CDR2 SVGAGI come from the germline V gene (reference sequence). The CDR3 bases are TGTGCCAGCAGTCCCGGGACAGGGCGCGGAAACACCATATATTTT. It translates to CASSPGTGRGNTIYF.

The chain combines TRBV3-1 (or the pseudogene TRBV3-2) with TRBJ2-6; D is ambiguous. The CDR3 extends over 14 amino acids. The germline V and J ends were trimmed by 6 bases and 1 base, with 7 bases remaining between them. From germline, CDR1 is LGHDT and CDR2 YNNKEL (reference sequence). The CDR3 protein is CASRVRSGANVLTF. The CDR3 DNA sequence: TGTGCCAGCAGGGTACGGTCTGGGGCCAACGTCCTGACTTTC.

The chain links TRBV11-3 to TRBJ2-1, with 7 bases identical to TRBD2. The length of the CDR3 is 17 residues. After removal of 1 base from V and 4 bases from J, the junction contained 10 bases not matched to a gene. CDR1 and CDR2 (germline): SGHNT, YENEEA. CDR3 DNA: TGTGCCAGCAGCTTAGGGAGCGGGACCCCCAATTACAATGAGCAGTTCTTC. Residues: CASSLGSGTPNYNEQFF.

This rearrangement joins TRBV5-1 to TRBJ1-2; possible D gene TRBD1, 5 bases. V was shortened by 0 bases and J by 8 bases, with 11 bases between the two germline ends. The germline V gene has CDR1 SGHRS and CDR2 YFSETQ. This CDR3 has 13 amino acids. This chain's CDR3 is CASSLVDRGGYTF. Written as DNA, the CDR3 is TGCGCCAGCAGCTTGGTCGATAGGGGAGGCTACACCTTC.

The chain joins TRBV27 to TRBJ1-4; 7 nucleotides agree with TRBD1. V shed 8 bases, J shed 0 bases, and the junction held 15 bases outside the gene matches. CDR3 length: 18 amino acids. Germline CDR1 reads MNHEY; CDR2 reads SMNVEV (reference sequence). CDR3 DNA: TGTGCCAGCGGCCCCCGGACAGGAACTTCCGCAACTAATGAAAAACTGTTTTTT. It specifies CASGPRTGTSATNEKLFF.

The chain combines TRBV18 with TRBJ1-1, with D tentatively TRBD1 (6 bases). This CDR3 spans 15 amino acids. V gave up 3 bases and J gave up 5 bases, with 16 bases separating them. Germline CDR1 is KGHSH and CDR2 is LQKENI. DNA for the CDR3: TGTGCCAGCTCACCCCCGGCAGGGGTAATAACTGAAGCTTTCTTT. It specifies CASSPPAGVITEAFF.

The chain uses TRBV2 and TRBJ1-1, with unresolved D. The V end was cut by 3 bases, the J end by 0 bases, with 5 bases between. CDR3 length: 13 amino acids. Per germline, CDR1 SNHLY and CDR2 FYNNEI. CDR3 nucleotides: TGTGCCAGCAGTGACAGGCTGAACACTGAAGCTTTCTTT. This sequence encodes CASSDRLNTEAFF.

This clone came up once. The chain employs TRBV4-2 and TRBJ2-5, with D tentatively TRBD2 (5 bases). The V gene's germline CDR1 is LGHNA and CDR2 YNFKEQ. Trimming took 2 bases from V and 2 from J, leaving 6 bases between them. This CDR3 is 13 amino acids long. The CDR3 coding sequence is TGTGCCAGCAGCCAACGACTACAAGAGACCCAGTACTTC. Its protein is CASSQRLQETQYF.

This clone has more than one count but fewer than ten. The V and J genes are TRBV6-5 and TRBJ1-5; the D gene is possibly TRBD1 (6 bases). This CDR3 contains 13 residues. The V end lost 6 bases, the J end lost 4 bases, and 10 bases lay between the germline ends. Germline V gene lookup returns CDR1 MNHEY and CDR2 SVGAGI. For the CDR3, the DNA is TGTGCCAGCAGAGTCAGGGGTAATCAGCCCCAGCATTTT. Translating it yields CASRVRGNQPQHF.

The gene calls are TRBV6-1 and TRBJ2-1; 8 nucleotides match TRBD2. Germline loops: CDR1 MNHNS, CDR2 SASEGT. The CDR3 has 17 amino acids. The V gene end was trimmed by 1 base and the J gene end by 9 bases; junction bases not matched to a gene: 14. The CDR3, as DNA: TGTGCCAGCAGTGAAGGACTAGGTAGCGGGATCTCTTTTGAGCAGTTCTTC. This sequence encodes CASSEGLGSGISFEQFF.

This clone occurred a few times. The rearrangement links TRBV28 to TRBJ2-2, with 12 bases fitting TRBD2. The ends lost 5 bases at V and 4 bases at J; junction bases unmatched: 5. Germline loops: CDR1 MDHEN, CDR2 SYDVKM. This CDR3 spans 16 amino acids. CDR3 DNA sequence: TGTGCCAGCAGTGCCGCTAGCGGGAGGGCCACCGGGGAGCTGTTTTTT. This codes for CASSAASGRATGELFF.

The gene calls are TRBV27 and TRBJ1-2, with 7 bases matching TRBD1. Looked up from germline, CDR1 is MNHEY and CDR2 is SMNVEV (reference sequence). The CDR3 is 14 residues long. The J segment lost 6 bases and the V segment lost 4 bases, leaving 8 bases of the junction unmatched. DNA for the CDR3: TGTGCCAGCAGTTCGGCCGACAGGGCGGATGGCTACACCTTC. It specifies CASSSADRADGYTF.

V is TRBV10-3 and J is TRBJ2-3, with TRBD2 as a possible D gene (5 bases). Trimming pared 10 bases from V and 7 bases from J, leaving 15 bases between. The CDR3 is 12 amino acids. Germline CDR1 and CDR2: ENHRY and SYGVKD. The CDR3 reads CASSQEANTQYF. The CDR3 DNA is TGTGCCAGCTCTCAGGAGGCAAATACGCAGTATTTT.

This chain joins TRBV7-6 and TRBJ1-1, with D perhaps TRBD1 (6 bases). The CDR3 is 15 residues long. The germline gives CDR1 SGHVS, CDR2 FNYEAQ. Deletions cut 6 bases from V and 3 bases from J, with 17 bases between. For the CDR3, the DNA is TGTGCCAGCAGTTTTCCCGGACAGAGTTACACTGAAGCTTTCTTT. The encoded protein is CASSFPGQSYTEAFF.

This clone is a singleton in its sample. The V call is TRBV4-3, the J call TRBJ1-1; D gene unclear. The CDR3 totals 16 residues. CDR1 is LGHNA, CDR2 YSLEER, per germline. Trimming pared 4 bases from V and 6 bases from J, leaving 21 bases between. CDR3 DNA: TGCGCCAGCAGCCTGCATCTCCTCGGAGCTGGCGCTGAAGCTTTCTTT. Encoded protein: CASSLHLLGAGAEAFF.

The V call is TRBV2, the J call TRBJ2-7; the match to TRBD1 covers 7 bases. Trimming cost V 5 bases and J 6 bases; bases outside gene matches: 10. Germline V CDR1 and CDR2: SNHLY, FYNNEI. The CDR3 is 14 amino acids. The CDR3 here is CASSRATGPVEQYF. CDR3 bases: TGTGCCAGCAGTAGAGCGACAGGGCCCGTCGAGCAGTACTTC.

The rearrangement uses TRBV4-2 and TRBJ1-4; D possibly corresponds to TRBD1 (6 bases). The CDR3 totals 16 residues. Germline V lookup: CDR1 LGHNA, CDR2 YNFKEQ. V gave up 3 bases and J gave up 6 bases, with 17 bases separating them. The CDR3 region has the DNA TGTGCCAGCAGCCAGGGGGCGTTCTATTCTGATGAAAAACTGTTTTTT. As protein: CASSQGAFYSDEKLFF.

This clone has only one observation. This chain connects TRBV5-1 to TRBJ2-5; weak D call: TRBD1 (6 bases). The CDR3 has 15 amino acids. Germline CDR1 is SGHRS and CDR2 is YFSETQ. Trimming stripped 1 base from V and 3 bases from J, with 13 bases between. CDR3 bases: TGCGCCAGCAGCTTGTTAGTCAGGGGAAAAGAGACCCAGTACTTC. This sequence encodes CASSLLVRGKETQYF.